This TCR beta chain was captured in a study of T-cell reconstitution after alpha-beta-depleted transplantation in children. A few counts support this clonotype. Its specificity is unknown. Unique molecular identifiers were used in preparing the TCRbeta library. Each CDR3 protein gets one entry after TCRdb re-called the PCR reads with MiXCR. The data show approximately 520,000 distinct CDR3 sequences, roughly 11% seen once. Study-level points and caveats: Surviving recipient T cells and thymic progenitors accounted for the high day-60 TCRbeta diversity observed in some patients. Newly produced T cells mostly accounted for T-cell counts and diversity one year post-transplant. Expanded graft clones numbering several hundred reportedly gave rise to alpha-beta T cells about two months after transplant.

The receptor's source is a female patient between 2 and 15 years old who had a stem cell transplant for aplastic anemia, so the T cells may come from the graft donor. The material sequenced was PBMCs, mostly from graft donor cells, taken 180 days after TCRalphabeta/CD19-depleted stem cell transplant.

CDR3 residues: CASGTLAGAGTEAFF. The CDR3, as DNA: TGTGCCAGCGGCACCTTGGCCGGCGCGGGGACTGAAGCTTTCTTT. This rearrangement joins TRBV6-2 or TRBV6-3 to TRBJ1-1; D unresolved. Germline-derived CDR1 and CDR2 are MNHEY and SVGEGT. The CDR3 extends over 15 amino acids. V was trimmed by 8 bases and J by 5 bases, leaving 21 bases between them.